This T cell receptor beta chain emerged from a study of blood T cell repertoires in COVID-19. Study overall: Sites across the United States, Italy and Spain contributed samples from acute and convalescent COVID-19. Sample material is recorded as cDNA or gDNA derived from T cells, B-cell-depleted T cells, or PBMCs.

CDR1 and CDR2 (germline): MNHEY, SVGAGI. Trimming removed 2 bases at V and 12 bases at J, with 14 bases between. The CDR3 runs 13 residues. As originally analysed: By means of reference gene primer amplification, nucleated cell counts were estimated. Assay used: immunoSEQ multiplex PCR; TCRdb lists only in-frame clones, some missing. V, J and clone size are those of that table, while D and trimming were read from the DNA. The sample lists some 200,000 clones; about 88% were seen once. The participants were between roughly 18 and 89 years old and came from roughly 24 US areas. J is TRBJ2-1 and V is TRBV6-5, with a weak D call TRBD2 (7 bases). Material for sequencing was PBMCs or T cells enriched from blood (not recorded which). The clonotype originates from a woman in her thirties who had recovered from COVID-19. CDR3 in amino acids: CASSYREGDRQFF. In DNA, the CDR3 is TGTGCCAGCAGTTACAGGGAGGGGGATCGGCAGTTCTTC.